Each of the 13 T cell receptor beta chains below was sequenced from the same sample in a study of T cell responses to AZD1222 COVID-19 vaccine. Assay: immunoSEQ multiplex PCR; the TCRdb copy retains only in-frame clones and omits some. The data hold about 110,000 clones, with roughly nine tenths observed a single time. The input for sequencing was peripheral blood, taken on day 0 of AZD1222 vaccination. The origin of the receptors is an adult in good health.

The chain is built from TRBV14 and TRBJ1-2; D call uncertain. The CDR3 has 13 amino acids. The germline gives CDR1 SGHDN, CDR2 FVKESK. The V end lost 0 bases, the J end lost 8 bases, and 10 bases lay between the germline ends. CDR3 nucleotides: TGTGCCAGCAGCCAAGACCCGGTCGGAGGCTACACCTTC. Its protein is CASSQDPVGGYTF.

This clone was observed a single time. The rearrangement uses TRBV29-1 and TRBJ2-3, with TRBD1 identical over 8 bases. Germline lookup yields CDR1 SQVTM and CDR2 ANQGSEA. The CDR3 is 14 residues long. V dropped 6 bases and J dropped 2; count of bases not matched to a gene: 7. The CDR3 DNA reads TGCAGCGTCTTGGGGACAGGCTTCACAGATACGCAGTATTTT. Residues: CSVLGTGFTDTQYF.

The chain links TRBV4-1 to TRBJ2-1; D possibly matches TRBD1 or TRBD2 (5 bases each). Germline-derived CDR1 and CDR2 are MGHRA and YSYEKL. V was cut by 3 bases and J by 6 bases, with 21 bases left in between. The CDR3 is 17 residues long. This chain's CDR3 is CASSHYTGTANINEQFF. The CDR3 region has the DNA TGCGCCAGCAGCCACTACACCGGGACGGCCAATATCAATGAGCAGTTCTTC.

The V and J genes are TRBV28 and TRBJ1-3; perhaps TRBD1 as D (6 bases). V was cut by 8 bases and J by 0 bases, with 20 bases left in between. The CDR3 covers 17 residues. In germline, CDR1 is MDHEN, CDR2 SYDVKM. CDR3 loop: CASGLEVGGASGNTIYF. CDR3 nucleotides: TGTGCCAGCGGACTCGAGGTGGGGGGCGCCTCTGGAAACACCATATATTTT.

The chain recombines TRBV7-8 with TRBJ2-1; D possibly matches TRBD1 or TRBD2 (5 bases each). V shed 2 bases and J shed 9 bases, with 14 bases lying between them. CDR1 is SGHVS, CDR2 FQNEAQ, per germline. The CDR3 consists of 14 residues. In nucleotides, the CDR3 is TGTGCCAGCAGCTTAACGGGGCAGTCCGGTGAGCAGTTCTTC. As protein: CASSLTGQSGEQFF.

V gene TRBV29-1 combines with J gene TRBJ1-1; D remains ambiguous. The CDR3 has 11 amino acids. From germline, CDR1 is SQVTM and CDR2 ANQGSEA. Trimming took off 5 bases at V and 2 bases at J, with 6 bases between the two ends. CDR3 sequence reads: CSVRGNTEAFF. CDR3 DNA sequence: TGCAGCGTTCGCGGTAACACTGAAGCTTTCTTT. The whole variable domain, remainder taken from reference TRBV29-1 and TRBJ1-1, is SAVISQKPSRDICQRGTSLTIQCQVDSQVTMMFWYRQQPGQSLTLIATANQGSEATYESGFVIDKFPISRPNLTFSTLTVSNMSPEDSSIYLCSVRGNTEAFFGQGTRLTVV.

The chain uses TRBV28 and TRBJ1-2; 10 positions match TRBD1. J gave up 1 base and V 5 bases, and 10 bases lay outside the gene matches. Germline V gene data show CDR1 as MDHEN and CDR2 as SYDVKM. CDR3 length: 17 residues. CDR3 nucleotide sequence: TGTGCCAGCAGTCAACAGGGAGACAGGGGGCTTAACTATGGCTACACCTTC. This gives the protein CASSQQGDRGLNYGYTF.

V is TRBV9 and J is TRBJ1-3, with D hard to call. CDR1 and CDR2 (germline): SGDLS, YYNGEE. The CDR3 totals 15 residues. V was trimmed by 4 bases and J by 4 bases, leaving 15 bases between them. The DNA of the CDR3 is TGTGCCAGCAGCCCAACCCTAGGATCAGGAAACACCATATATTTT. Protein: CASSPTLGSGNTIYF.

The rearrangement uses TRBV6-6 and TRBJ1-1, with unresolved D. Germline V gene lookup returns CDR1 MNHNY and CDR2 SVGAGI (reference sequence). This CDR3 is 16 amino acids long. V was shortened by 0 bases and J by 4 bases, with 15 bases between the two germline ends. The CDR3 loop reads CASSYSIGGVATEAFF. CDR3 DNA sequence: TGTGCCAGCAGTTACTCGATAGGAGGAGTGGCCACTGAAGCTTTCTTT.

CDR3 residues: CSVGDEKLFF. The DNA of the CDR3 is TGCAGCGTTGGGGATGAAAAACTGTTTTTT. The J gene is TRBJ1-4, the V gene TRBV29-1; no reliable D call. The CDR3 sequence is 10 residues long. V was cut by 4 bases and J by 6 bases, with 3 bases left in between. Germline V lookup: CDR1 SQVTM, CDR2 ANQGSEA.

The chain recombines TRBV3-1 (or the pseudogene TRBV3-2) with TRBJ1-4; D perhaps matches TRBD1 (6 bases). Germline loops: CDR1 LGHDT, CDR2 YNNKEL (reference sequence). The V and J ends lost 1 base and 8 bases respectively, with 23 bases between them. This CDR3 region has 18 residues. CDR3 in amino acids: CASSQAGGWGARGEKLFF. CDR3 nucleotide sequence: TGTGCCAGCAGCCAAGCTGGCGGTTGGGGGGCGCGGGGGGAAAAACTGTTTTTT.

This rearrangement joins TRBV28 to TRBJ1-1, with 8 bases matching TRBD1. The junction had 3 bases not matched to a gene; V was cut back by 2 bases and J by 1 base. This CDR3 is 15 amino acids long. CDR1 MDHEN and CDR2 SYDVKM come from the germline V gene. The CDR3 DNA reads TGTGCCAGCAGTTTACAGGGGGCCGGGAACACTGAAGCTTTCTTT. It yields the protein CASSLQGAGNTEAFF. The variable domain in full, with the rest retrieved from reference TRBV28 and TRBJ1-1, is DVKVTQSSRYLVKRTGEKVFLECVQDMDHENMFWYRQDPGLGLRLIYFSYDVKMKEKGDIPEGYSVSREKKERFSLILESASTNQTSMYLCASSLQGAGNTEAFFGQGTRLTVV.

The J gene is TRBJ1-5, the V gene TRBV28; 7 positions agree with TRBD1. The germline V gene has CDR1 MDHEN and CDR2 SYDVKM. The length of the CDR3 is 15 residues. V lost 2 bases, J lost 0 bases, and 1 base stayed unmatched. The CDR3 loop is CASSLGTASNQPQHF. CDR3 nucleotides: TGTGCCAGCAGTTTAGGGACAGCTAGCAATCAGCCCCAGCATTTT.